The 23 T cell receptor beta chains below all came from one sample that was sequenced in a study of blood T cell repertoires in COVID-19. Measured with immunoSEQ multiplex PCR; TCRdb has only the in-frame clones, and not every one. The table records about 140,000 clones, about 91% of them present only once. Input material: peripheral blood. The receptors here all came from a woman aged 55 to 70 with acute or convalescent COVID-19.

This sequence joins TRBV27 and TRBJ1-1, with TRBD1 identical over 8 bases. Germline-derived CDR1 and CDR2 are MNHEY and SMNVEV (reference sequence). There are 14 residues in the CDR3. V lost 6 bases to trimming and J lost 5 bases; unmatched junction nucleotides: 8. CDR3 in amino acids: CASRSQGANTEAFF. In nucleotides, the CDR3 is TGTGCCAGCAGATCCCAGGGGGCTAATACTGAAGCTTTCTTT.

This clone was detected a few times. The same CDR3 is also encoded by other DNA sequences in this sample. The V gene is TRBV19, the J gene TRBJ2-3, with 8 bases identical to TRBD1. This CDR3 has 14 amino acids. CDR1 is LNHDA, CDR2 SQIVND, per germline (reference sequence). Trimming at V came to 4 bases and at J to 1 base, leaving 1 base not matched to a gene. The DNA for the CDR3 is TGTGCCAGTAGTAGGGGACAGGGCACAGATACGCAGTATTTT. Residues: CASSRGQGTDTQYF.

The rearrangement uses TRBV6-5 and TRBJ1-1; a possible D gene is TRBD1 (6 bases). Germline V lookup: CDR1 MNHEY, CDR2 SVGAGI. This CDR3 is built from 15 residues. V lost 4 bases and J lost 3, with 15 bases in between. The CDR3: CASSSRGGRYTEAFF. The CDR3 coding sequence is TGTGCCAGCAGTTCCCGAGGGGGTCGGTACACTGAAGCTTTCTTT.

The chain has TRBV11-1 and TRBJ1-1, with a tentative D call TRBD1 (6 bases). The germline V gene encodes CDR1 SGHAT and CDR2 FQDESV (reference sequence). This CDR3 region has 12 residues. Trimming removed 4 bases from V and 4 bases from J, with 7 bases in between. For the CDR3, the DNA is TGTGCCAGCAGCTCCAGGGGCACTGAAGCTTTCTTT. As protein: CASSSRGTEAFF.

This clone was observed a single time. The DNA for the CDR3 is TGTGCCAGCAGTTCGGTGGCGGGCGGAGCAGGTCCCATCAAAAACATTCAGTACTTC. Translated: CASSSVAGGAGPIKNIQYF. This sequence joins TRBV6-2 or TRBV6-3 and TRBJ2-4, with a weak D call TRBD2 (5 bases). There are 19 residues in the CDR3. CDR1 is MNHEY, CDR2 SVGEGT, per germline. V was cut by 4 bases and J by 3 bases, with 25 bases left in between.

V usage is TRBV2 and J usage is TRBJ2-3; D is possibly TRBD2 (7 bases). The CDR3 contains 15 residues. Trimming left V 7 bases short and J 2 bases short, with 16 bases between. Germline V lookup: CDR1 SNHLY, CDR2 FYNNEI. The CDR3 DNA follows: TGTGCCAGCACCAAAGGGGGGGGAATCACAGATACGCAGTATTTT. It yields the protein CASTKGGGITDTQYF.

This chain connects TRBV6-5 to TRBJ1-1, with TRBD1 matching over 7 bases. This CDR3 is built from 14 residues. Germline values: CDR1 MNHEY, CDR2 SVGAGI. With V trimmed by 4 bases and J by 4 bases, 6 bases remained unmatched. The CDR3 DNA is TGTGCCAGCAGTTTTTCACAGGGGCGCACTGAAGCTTTCTTT. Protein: CASSFSQGRTEAFF.

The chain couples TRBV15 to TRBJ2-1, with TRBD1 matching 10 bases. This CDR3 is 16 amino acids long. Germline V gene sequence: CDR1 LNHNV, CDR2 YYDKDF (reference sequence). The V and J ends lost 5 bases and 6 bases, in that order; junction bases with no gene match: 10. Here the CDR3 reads CATSGGGQGHFNEQFF. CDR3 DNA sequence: TGTGCCACCAGCGGGGGGGGACAGGGGCATTTCAATGAGCAGTTCTTC. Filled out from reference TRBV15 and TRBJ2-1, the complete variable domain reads DAMVIQNPRYQVTQFGKPVTLSCSQTLNHNVMYWYQQKSSQAPKLLFHYYDKDFNNEADTPDNFQSRRPNTSFCFLDIRSPGLGDTAMYLCATSGGGQGHFNEQFFGPGTRLTVL.

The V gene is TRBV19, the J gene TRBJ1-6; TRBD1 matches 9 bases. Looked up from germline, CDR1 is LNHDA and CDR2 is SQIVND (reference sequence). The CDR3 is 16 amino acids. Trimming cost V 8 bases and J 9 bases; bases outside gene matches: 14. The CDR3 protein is CASSIGPTGGVSPLHF. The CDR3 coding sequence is TGTGCCAGTTCTATTGGCCCGACAGGGGGAGTTTCACCCCTCCACTTT.

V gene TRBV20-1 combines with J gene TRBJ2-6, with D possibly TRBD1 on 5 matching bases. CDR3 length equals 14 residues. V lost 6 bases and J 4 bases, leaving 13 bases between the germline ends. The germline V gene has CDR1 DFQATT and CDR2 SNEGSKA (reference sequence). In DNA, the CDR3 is TGCAGTGCCAGTAGACAGAGAGGGGCCAACGTCCTGACTTTC. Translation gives CSASRQRGANVLTF.

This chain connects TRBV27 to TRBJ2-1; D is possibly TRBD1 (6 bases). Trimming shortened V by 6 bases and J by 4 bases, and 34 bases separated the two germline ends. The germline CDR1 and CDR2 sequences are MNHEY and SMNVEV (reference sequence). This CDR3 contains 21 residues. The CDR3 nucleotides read TGTGCCAGCAGATTAAGCAGTTTCGGCCGGGGAAGGGGACATTTGTACAATGAGCAGTTCTTC. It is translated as CASRLSSFGRGRGHLYNEQFF.

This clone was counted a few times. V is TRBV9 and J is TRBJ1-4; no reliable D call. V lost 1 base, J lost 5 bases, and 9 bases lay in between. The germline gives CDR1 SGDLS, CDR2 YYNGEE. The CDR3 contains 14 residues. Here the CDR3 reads CASSVHPGNEKLFF. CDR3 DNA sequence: TGTGCCAGCAGCGTACATCCAGGAAATGAAAAACTGTTTTTT.

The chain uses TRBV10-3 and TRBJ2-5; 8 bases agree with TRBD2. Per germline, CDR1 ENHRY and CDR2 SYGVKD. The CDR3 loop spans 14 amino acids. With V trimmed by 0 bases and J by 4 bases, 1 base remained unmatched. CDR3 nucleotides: TGTGCCATCAGTGAGTCTGCGGGGGGAGAGACCCAGTACTTC. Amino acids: CAISESAGGETQYF.

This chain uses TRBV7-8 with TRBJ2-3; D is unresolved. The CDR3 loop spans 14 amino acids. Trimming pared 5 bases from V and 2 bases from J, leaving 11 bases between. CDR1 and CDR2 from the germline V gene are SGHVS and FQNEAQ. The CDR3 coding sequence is TGTGCCAGCAGCCCCCAGAGGCTCACAGATACGCAGTATTTT. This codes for CASSPQRLTDTQYF.

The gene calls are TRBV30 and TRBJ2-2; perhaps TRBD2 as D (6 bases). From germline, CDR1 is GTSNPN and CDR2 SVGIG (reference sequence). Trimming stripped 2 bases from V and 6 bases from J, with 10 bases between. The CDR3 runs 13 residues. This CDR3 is CAWSRREAGELFF. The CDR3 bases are TGTGCCTGGAGTAGGAGGGAGGCCGGGGAGCTGTTTTTT.

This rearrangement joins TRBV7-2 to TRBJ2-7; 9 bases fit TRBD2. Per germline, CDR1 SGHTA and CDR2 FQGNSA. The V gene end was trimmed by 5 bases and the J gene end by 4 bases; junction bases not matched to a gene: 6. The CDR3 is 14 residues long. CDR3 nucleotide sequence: TGTGCCAGCAGCATCGCTAGCGGGGCTTACGAGCAGTACTTC. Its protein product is CASSIASGAYEQYF.

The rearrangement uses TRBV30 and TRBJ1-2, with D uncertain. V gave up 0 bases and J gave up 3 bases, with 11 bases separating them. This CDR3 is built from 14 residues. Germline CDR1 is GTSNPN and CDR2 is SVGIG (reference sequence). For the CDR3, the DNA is TGTGCCTGGAGTGTACGAGTTGGAGACTATGGCTACACCTTC. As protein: CAWSVRVGDYGYTF.

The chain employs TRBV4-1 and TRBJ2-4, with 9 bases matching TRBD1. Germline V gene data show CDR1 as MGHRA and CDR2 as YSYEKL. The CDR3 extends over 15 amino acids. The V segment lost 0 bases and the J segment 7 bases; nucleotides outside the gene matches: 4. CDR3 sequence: CASSQEGGQGNIQYF. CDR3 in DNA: TGCGCCAGCAGCCAAGAGGGGGGACAGGGCAACATTCAGTACTTC.

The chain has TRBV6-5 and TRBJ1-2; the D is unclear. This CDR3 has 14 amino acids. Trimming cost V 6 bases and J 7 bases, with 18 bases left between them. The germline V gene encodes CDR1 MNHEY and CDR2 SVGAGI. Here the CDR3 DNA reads TGTGCCAGCAGGGCCTCGGGGAGGTTCGGTGGCTACACCTTC. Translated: CASRASGRFGGYTF.

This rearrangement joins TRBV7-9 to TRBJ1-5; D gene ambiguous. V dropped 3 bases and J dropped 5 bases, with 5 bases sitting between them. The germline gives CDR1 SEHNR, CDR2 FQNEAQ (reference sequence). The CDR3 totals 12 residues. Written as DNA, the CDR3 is TGTGCCAGCAGCTTTCGAGATCAGCCCCAGCATTTT. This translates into CASSFRDQPQHF. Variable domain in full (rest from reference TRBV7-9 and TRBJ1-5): DTGVSQNPRHKITKRGQNVTFRCDPISEHNRLYWYRQTLGQGPEFLTYFQNEAQLEKSRLLSDRFSAERPKGSFSTLEIQRTEQGDSAMYLCASSFRDQPQHFGDGTRLSIL.

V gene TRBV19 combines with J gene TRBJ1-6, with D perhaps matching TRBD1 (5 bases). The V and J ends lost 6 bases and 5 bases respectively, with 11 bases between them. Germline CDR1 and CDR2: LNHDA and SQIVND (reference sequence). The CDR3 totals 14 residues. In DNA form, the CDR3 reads TGTGCCAGTAGGATCAGGGTTGATAATTCACCCCTCCACTTT. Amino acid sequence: CASRIRVDNSPLHF.

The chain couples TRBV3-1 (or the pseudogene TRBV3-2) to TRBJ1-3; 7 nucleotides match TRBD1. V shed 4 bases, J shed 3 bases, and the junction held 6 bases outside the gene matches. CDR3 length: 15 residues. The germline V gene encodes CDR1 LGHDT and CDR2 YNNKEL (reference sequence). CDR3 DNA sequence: TGTGCCAGCAGCCTGCAGGGGGGTGGTGGAAACACCATATATTTT. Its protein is CASSLQGGGGNTIYF.

The CDR3 region has the DNA TGTGCCAGCAGCTCTACAGGGGGCGAATCACCCCTCCACTTT. It is translated as CASSSTGGESPLHF. The V call is TRBV6-5, the J call TRBJ1-6, with 9 bases aligning to TRBD1. Germline V gene sequence: CDR1 MNHEY, CDR2 SVGAGI. The CDR3 runs to 14 residues. After removal of 6 bases from V and 10 bases from J, the junction contained 7 bases not matched to a gene.